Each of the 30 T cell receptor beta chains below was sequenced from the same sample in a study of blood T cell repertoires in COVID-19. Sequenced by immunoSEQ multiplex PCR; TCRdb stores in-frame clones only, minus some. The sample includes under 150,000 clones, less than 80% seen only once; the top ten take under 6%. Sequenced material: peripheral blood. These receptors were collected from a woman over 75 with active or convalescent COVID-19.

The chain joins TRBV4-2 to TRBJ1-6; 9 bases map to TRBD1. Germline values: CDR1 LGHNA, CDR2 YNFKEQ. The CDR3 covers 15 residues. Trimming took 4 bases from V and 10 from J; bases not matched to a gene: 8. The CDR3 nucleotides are TGTGCCAGCAGCCTCCGGGGACAGGGTGGGTCACCCCTCCACTTT. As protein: CASSLRGQGGSPLHF.

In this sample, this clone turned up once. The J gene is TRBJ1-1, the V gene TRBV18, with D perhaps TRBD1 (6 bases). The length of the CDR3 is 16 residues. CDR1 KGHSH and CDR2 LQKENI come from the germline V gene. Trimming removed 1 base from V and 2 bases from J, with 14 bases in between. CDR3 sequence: CASSPHRVGANTEAFF. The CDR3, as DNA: TGTGCCAGCTCACCACACAGGGTGGGAGCTAACACTGAAGCTTTCTTT.

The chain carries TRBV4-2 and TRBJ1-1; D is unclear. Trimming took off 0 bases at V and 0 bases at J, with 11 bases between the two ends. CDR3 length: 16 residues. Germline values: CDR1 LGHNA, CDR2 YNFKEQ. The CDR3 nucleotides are TGTGCCAGCAGCCAAGAGAGTTGGTTGATGAACACTGAAGCTTTCTTT. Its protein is CASSQESWLMNTEAFF.

The CDR3 nucleotides read TGTGCCAGCAGCCCTTCCCCCGTTCGAGAGACCCAGTACTTC. As protein: CASSPSPVRETQYF. The chain carries TRBV3-1 (or the pseudogene TRBV3-2) and TRBJ2-5, with D unresolved. The CDR3 totals 14 residues. The ends were cut back, 4 bases at V and 4 bases at J, with 13 bases in the middle. The V gene's germline CDR1 is LGHDT and CDR2 YNNKEL (reference sequence).

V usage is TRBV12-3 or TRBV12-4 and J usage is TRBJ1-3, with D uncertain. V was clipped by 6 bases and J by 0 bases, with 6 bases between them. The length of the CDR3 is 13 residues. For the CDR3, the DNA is TGTGCCAGCAGGGAGCGCTCTGGAAACACCATATATTTT. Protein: CASRERSGNTIYF.

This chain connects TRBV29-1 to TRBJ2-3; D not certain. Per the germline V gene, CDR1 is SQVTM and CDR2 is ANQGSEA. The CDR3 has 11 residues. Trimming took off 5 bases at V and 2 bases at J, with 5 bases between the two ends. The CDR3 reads CSVHFTDTQYF. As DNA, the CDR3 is TGCAGCGTTCATTTCACAGATACGCAGTATTTT.

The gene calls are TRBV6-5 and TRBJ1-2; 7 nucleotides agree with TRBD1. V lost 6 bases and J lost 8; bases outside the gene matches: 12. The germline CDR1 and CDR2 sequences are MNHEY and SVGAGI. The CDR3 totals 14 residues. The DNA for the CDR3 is TGTGCCAGCAGCGGAGCAGGGGGTTCTAGCGGCTACACCTTC. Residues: CASSGAGGSSGYTF.

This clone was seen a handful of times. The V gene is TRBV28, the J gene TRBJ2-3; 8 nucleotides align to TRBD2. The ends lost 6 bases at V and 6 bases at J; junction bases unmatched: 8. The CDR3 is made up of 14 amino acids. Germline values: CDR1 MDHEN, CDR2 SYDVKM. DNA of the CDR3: TGTGCCAGCAGCGGGACTAGGGGTCCCGATACGCAGTATTTT. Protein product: CASSGTRGPDTQYF.

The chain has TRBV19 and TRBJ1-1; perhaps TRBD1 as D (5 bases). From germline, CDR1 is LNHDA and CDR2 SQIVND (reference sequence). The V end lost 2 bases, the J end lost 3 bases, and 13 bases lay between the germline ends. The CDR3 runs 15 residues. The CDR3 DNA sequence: TGTGCCAGTAGTATACCCGGCGGGACTTACACTGAAGCTTTCTTT. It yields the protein CASSIPGGTYTEAFF.

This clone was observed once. Here the CDR3 reads CASSFGRGNTGELFF. DNA of the CDR3: TGCGCCAGCAGCTTTGGCAGGGGTAACACCGGGGAGCTGTTTTTT. V usage is TRBV5-1 and J usage is TRBJ2-2; possible D gene TRBD1, 6 bases. There are 15 residues in the CDR3. Looked up from germline, CDR1 is SGHRS and CDR2 is YFSETQ. Trimming pared 2 bases from V and 2 bases from J, leaving 10 bases between. The whole variable domain, remainder taken from reference TRBV5-1 and TRBJ2-2, is KAGVTQTPRYLIKTRGQQVTLSCSPISGHRSVSWYQQTPGQGLQFLFEYFSETQRNKGNFPGRFSGRQFSNSRSEMNVSTLELGDSALYLCASSFGRGNTGELFFGEGSRLTVL.

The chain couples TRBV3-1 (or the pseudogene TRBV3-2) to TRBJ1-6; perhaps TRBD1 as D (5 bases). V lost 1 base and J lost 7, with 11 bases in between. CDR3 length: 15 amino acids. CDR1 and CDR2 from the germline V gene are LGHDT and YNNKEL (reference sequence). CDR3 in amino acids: CASSQGQLINSPLHF. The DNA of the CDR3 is TGTGCCAGCAGCCAAGGACAGCTTATCAATTCACCCCTCCACTTT.

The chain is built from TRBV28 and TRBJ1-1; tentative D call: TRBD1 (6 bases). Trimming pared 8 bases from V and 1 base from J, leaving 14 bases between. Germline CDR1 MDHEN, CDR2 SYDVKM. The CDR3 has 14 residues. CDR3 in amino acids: CASDQGRGNTEAFF. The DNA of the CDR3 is TGTGCCAGCGACCAGGGGAGGGGGAACACTGAAGCTTTCTTT.

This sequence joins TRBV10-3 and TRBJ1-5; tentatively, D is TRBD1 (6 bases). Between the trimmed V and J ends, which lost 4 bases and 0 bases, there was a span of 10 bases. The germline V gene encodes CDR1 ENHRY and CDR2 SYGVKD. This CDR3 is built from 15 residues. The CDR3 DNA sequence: TGTGCCATCAGTGTAGGGGGGGATAGCAATCAGCCCCAGCATTTT. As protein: CAISVGGDSNQPQHF.

This chain's CDR3 is CASSTGQGDRDGYTF. The CDR3 DNA reads as TGTGCCAGCAGCACCGGACAGGGTGATAGAGATGGCTACACCTTC. The V gene is TRBV7-9, the J gene TRBJ1-2; 8 nucleotides agree with TRBD1. Germline CDR1 is SEHNR and CDR2 is FQNEAQ (reference sequence). This CDR3 is built from 15 residues. Unmatched junction bases numbered 11, after V lost 5 bases and J lost 6 bases.

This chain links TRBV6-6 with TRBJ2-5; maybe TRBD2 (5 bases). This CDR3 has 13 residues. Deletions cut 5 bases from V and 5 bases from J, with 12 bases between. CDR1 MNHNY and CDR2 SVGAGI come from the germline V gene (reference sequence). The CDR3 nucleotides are TGTGCCAGCAGTCAGGATAGGAGGGAGACCCAGTACTTC. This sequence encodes CASSQDRRETQYF.

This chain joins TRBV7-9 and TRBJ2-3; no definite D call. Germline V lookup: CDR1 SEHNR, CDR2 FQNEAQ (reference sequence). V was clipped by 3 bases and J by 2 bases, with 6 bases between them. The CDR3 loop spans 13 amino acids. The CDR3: CASSLHSTDTQYF. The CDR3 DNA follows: TGTGCCAGCAGCTTGCACTCCACAGATACGCAGTATTTT.

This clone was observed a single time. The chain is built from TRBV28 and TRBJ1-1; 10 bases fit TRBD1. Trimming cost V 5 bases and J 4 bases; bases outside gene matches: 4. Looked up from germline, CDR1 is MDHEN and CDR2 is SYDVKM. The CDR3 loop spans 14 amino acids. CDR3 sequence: CASSGQGGSTEAFF. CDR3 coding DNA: TGTGCCAGCAGTGGACAGGGGGGAAGCACTGAAGCTTTCTTT.

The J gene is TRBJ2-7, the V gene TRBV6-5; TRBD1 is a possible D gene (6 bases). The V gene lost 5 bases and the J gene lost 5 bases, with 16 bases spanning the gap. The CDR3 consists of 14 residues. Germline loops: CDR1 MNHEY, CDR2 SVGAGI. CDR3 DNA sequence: TGTGCCAGCAGTCCCCAGACAGGTAGAGACGAGCAGTACTTC. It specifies CASSPQTGRDEQYF.

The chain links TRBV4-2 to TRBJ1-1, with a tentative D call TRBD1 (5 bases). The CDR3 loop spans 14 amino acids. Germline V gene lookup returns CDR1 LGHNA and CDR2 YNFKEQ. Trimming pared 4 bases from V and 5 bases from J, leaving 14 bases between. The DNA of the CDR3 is TGTGCCAGCAGCCCTCAGGGATCGTGGACTGAAGCTTTCTTT. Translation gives CASSPQGSWTEAFF.

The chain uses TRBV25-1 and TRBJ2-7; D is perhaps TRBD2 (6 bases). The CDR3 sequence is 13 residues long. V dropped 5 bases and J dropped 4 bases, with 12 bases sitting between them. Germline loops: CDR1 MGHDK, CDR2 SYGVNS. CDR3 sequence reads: CASSTPGRYEQYF. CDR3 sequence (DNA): TGTGCCAGCAGTACTCCAGGGAGGTACGAGCAGTACTTC.

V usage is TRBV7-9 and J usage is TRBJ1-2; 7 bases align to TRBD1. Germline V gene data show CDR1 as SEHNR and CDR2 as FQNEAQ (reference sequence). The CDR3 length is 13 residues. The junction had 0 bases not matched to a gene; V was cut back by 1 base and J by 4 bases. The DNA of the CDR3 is TGTGCCAGCAGCTTAGGGACAGGCTATGGCTACACCTTC. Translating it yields CASSLGTGYGYTF.

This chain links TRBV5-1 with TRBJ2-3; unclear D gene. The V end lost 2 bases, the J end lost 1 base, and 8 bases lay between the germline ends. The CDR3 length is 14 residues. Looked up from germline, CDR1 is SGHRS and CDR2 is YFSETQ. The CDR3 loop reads CASSFESRTDTQYF. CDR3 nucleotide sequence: TGCGCCAGCAGCTTTGAGAGCCGCACAGATACGCAGTATTTT.

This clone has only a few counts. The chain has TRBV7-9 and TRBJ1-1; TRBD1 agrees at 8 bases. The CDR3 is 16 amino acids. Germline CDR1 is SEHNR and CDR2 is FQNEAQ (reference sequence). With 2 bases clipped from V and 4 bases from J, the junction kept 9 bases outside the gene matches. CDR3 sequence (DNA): TGTGCCAGCAGCTTATCACCGGACAGGGATTCCACTGAAGCTTTCTTT. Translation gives CASSLSPDRDSTEAFF.

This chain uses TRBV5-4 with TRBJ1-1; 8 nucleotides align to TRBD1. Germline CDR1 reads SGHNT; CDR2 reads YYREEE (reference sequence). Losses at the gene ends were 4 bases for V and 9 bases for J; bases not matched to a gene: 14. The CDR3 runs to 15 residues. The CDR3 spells CASSQQDRASVQAFF. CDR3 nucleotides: TGTGCCAGCAGCCAACAGGACAGGGCAAGTGTTCAAGCTTTCTTT.

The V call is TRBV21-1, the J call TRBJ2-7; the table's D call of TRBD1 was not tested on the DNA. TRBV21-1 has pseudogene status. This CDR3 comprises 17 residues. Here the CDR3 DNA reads TGTGCCAGCAATGGCTTTTTGGGCCGGGACAGGGGGTCCGAGCAGTACTTC. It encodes CASNGFLGRDRGSEQYF.

In DNA, the CDR3 is TGCGCCAGCAGCGAAGGGACAGCCCTTCGGCAGTTCTTC. It specifies CASSEGTALRQFF. This chain uses TRBV5-1 with TRBJ2-1; 7 bases are shared with TRBD1. This CDR3 comprises 13 residues. Germline V gene lookup returns CDR1 SGHRS and CDR2 YFSETQ. J was trimmed by 12 bases and V by 4 bases; bases with no gene match: 10.

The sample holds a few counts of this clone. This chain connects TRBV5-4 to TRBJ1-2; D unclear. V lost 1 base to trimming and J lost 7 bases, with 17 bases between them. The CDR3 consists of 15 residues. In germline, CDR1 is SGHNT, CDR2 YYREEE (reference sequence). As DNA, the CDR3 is TGTGCCAGCAGCTTGCCACATACAGAGCTCGGTGGCTACACCTTC. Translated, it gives CASSLPHTELGGYTF.

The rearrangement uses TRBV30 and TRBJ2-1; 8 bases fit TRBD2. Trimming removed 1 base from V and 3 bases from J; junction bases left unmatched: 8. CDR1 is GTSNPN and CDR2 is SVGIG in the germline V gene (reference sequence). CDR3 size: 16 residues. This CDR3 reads CAWSEYGGDHYNEQFF. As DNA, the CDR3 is TGTGCCTGGAGTGAGTACGGGGGGGATCACTACAATGAGCAGTTCTTC.

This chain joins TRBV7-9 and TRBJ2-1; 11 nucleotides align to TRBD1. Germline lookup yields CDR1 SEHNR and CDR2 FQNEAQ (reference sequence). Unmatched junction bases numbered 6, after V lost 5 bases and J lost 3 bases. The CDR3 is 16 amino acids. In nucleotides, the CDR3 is TGTGCCAGCAGCCGGGACAGGGGGTCACTCTACAATGAGCAGTTCTTC. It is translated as CASSRDRGSLYNEQFF.

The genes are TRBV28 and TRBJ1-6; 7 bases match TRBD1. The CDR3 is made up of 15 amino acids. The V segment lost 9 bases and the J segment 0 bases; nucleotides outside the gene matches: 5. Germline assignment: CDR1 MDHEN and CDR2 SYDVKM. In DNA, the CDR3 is TGTGCCAGTCTACAGGGGAGCTCCTATAATTCACCCCTCCACTTT. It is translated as CASLQGSSYNSPLHF.